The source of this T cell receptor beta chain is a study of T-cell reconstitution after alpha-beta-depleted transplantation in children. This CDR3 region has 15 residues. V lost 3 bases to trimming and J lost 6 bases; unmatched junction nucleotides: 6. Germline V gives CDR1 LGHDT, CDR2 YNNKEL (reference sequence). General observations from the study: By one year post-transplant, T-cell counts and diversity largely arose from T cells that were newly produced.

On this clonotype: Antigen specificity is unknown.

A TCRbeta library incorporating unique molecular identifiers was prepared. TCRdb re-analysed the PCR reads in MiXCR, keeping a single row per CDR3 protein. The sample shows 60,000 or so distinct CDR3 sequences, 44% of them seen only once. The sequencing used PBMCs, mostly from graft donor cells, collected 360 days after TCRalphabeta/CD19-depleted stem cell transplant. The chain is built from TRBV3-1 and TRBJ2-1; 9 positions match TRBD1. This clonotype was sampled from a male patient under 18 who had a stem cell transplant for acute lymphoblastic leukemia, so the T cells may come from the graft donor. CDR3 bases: TGTGCCAGCAGCCATGGGGGACAGGGCATCAATGAGCAGTTCTTC. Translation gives CASSHGGQGINEQFF.